Shown below are 18 T cell receptor beta chains from a single sample sequenced in a study of identifying expanded T cells in peripheral blood. Some clones are missing from TCRdb's copy, which holds only in-frame ones; the method was immunoSEQ multiplex PCR. This table has about 130,000 clones, approximately 86% appearing once. The sample comprised blood. The receptors derive from a person aged 18 to 75 in good health.

The CDR3 DNA sequence: TGTGCCAGCAGTTTATCGGAGAGGGGGGAGCCCCAGCATTTT. It translates to CASSLSERGEPQHF. The chain links TRBV27 to TRBJ1-5, with D maybe TRBD1 (6 bases). The CDR3 has 14 residues. CDR1 and CDR2 (germline): MNHEY, SMNVEV (reference sequence). V lost 0 bases and J 8 bases, leaving 11 bases between the germline ends.

The chain has TRBV15 and TRBJ2-1; TRBD1 aligns across 8 bases. Germline CDR1 LNHNV, CDR2 YYDKDF (reference sequence). J was trimmed by 6 bases and V by 5 bases; bases with no gene match: 18. This CDR3 contains 18 residues. The DNA for the CDR3 is TGTGCCACCAGCGGGCACAATGAGGGGACAGGAGAAATCAATGAGCAGTTCTTC. Its translation: CATSGHNEGTGEINEQFF.

The chain couples TRBV9 to TRBJ1-3; D uncertain. Trimming removed 0 bases at V and 4 bases at J, with 11 bases between. Germline V CDR1 and CDR2: SGDLS, YYNGEE. The CDR3 spans 15 residues. The CDR3 loop reads CASSVEGNLGNTIYF. The CDR3, as DNA: TGTGCCAGCAGCGTAGAAGGGAATCTGGGAAACACCATATATTTT.

This chain uses TRBV14 with TRBJ2-7, with TRBD1 identical over 9 bases. This CDR3 has 16 amino acids. Germline V gene sequence: CDR1 SGHDN, CDR2 FVKESK. The trim removed 0 bases at V and 0 bases at J, leaving 3 bases unmatched. The chain's CDR3 is CASSQDPGQGSYEQYF. For the CDR3, the DNA is TGTGCCAGCAGCCAAGATCCGGGACAGGGCTCCTACGAGCAGTACTTC.

The genes are TRBV28 and TRBJ1-5, with 7 bases matching TRBD1. With 2 bases clipped from V and 6 bases from J, the junction kept 4 bases outside the gene matches. The CDR3 has 14 amino acids. The germline CDR1 and CDR2 sequences are MDHEN and SYDVKM. In DNA form, the CDR3 reads TGTGCCAGCAGTTTAGAACAGGGGTTTCAGCCCCAGCATTTT. Translating gives CASSLEQGFQPQHF.

The V and J genes are TRBV29-1 and TRBJ1-1; D is unresolved. V was trimmed by 5 bases and J by 0 bases, leaving 7 bases between them. CDR3 length equals 12 residues. Germline assignment: CDR1 SQVTM and CDR2 ANQGSEA. The DNA for the CDR3 is TGCAGCGTTTCGGGCCTGAACACTGAAGCTTTCTTT. Translating it yields CSVSGLNTEAFF.

The V and J genes are TRBV9 and TRBJ2-2; TRBD1 matches 9 bases. CDR3 size: 15 residues. CDR1 and CDR2 from the germline V gene are SGDLS and YYNGEE. J was trimmed by 5 bases and V by 2 bases; bases with no gene match: 4. As DNA, the CDR3 is TGTGCCAGCAGCGTCTGGACAGGGGCAACCGGGGAGCTGTTTTTT. Amino acid sequence: CASSVWTGATGELFF.

The chain has TRBV7-3 and TRBJ2-3; D is uncertain. Germline-derived CDR1 and CDR2 are SGHTA and FQGTGA. The CDR3 has 15 amino acids. V was clipped by 5 bases and J by 1 base, with 13 bases between them. CDR3 loop: CASSAVAVGTDTQYF. CDR3 nucleotide sequence: TGTGCCAGCAGCGCGGTAGCAGTCGGCACAGATACGCAGTATTTT.

V is TRBV27 and J is TRBJ2-7; the D gene is possibly TRBD2 (7 bases). This CDR3 contains 14 residues. Trimming stripped 8 bases from V and 5 bases from J, with 19 bases between. Germline CDR1 and CDR2: MNHEY and SMNVEV (reference sequence). CDR3 in amino acids: CASQGVGGAHEQYF. The CDR3 region has the DNA TGTGCCAGCCAGGGAGTGGGGGGGGCCCACGAGCAGTACTTC.

This sequence joins TRBV2 and TRBJ1-3; 9 bases fit TRBD1. Germline lookup yields CDR1 SNHLY and CDR2 FYNNEI. CDR3 length equals 16 residues. Unmatched junction bases numbered 6, after V lost 6 bases and J lost 0 bases. Here the CDR3 DNA reads TGTGCCAGCAGAGGGACAGGGACTCCCTCTGGAAACACCATATATTTT. Translation gives CASRGTGTPSGNTIYF.

The rearrangement uses TRBV9 and TRBJ2-5; TRBD2 matches at 9 bases. The CDR3 contains 19 residues. Germline values: CDR1 SGDLS, CDR2 YYNGEE. The V gene end was trimmed by 3 bases and the J gene end by 1 base; junction bases not matched to a gene: 16. CDR3 sequence: CASSEGTSTLNSVQETQYF. The DNA for the CDR3 is TGTGCCAGCAGCGAAGGGACTAGCACCCTAAATAGCGTCCAAGAGACCCAGTACTTC.

This chain connects TRBV7-9 to TRBJ2-2, with 8 positions matching TRBD2. Germline loops: CDR1 SEHNR, CDR2 FQNEAQ (reference sequence). This CDR3 has 15 amino acids. Trimming at V came to 7 bases and at J to 6 bases, leaving 10 bases not matched to a gene. CDR3 nucleotide sequence: TGTGCCAGCACCTCGGGAGGAGCGGGAGCCGGGGAGCTGTTTTTT. Protein product: CASTSGGAGAGELFF. Full variable domain (missing parts from reference TRBV7-9 and TRBJ2-2): DTGVSQNPRHKITKRGQNVTFRCDPISEHNRLYWYRQTLGQGPEFLTYFQNEAQLEKSRLLSDRFSAERPKGSFSTLEIQRTEQGDSAMYLCASTSGGAGAGELFFGEGSRLTVL.

This chain links TRBV18 with TRBJ1-2; 7 bases are a match to TRBD1. V lost 4 bases, J lost 6 bases, and 14 bases stayed unmatched. There are 16 residues in the CDR3. Germline loops: CDR1 KGHSH, CDR2 LQKENI. The CDR3 DNA sequence: TGTGCCAGCTCACTCGCTCCGGGACAGCCTAAGGATGGCTACACCTTC. It encodes CASSLAPGQPKDGYTF.

The chain couples TRBV6-6 to TRBJ1-3; no clear D gene. The CDR3 contains 13 residues. Trimming took 6 bases from V and 3 from J, leaving 9 bases between them. Per germline, CDR1 MNHNY and CDR2 SVGAGI (reference sequence). Here the CDR3 DNA reads TGTGCCAGCAGGGTCCAAGATGGAAACACCATATATTTT. This translates into CASRVQDGNTIYF.

This chain uses TRBV28 with TRBJ1-3; D gene ambiguous. Germline-derived CDR1 and CDR2 are MDHEN and SYDVKM. The V and J ends lost 5 bases and 4 bases respectively, with 9 bases between them. The CDR3 has 13 amino acids. CDR3 DNA sequence: TGTGCCAGCAGTCGGACCGAGGGAAACACCATATATTTT. Protein: CASSRTEGNTIYF.

The chain joins TRBV13 to TRBJ1-2; 7 nucleotides match TRBD1. J lost 4 bases, V lost 0 bases, and 14 bases had no gene match. The CDR3 length is 18 residues. Germline V CDR1 and CDR2: PRHDT, FYEKMQ (reference sequence). The CDR3: CASSLGGTARGFVYGYTF. In nucleotides, the CDR3 is TGTGCCAGCAGCTTAGGAGGGACAGCCCGAGGGTTTGTCTATGGCTACACCTTC.

V and J are TRBV7-9 and TRBJ1-2, with 11 bases lining up with TRBD1. CDR1 SEHNR and CDR2 FQNEAQ come from the germline V gene (reference sequence). This CDR3 spans 17 amino acids. V gave up 0 bases and J gave up 6 bases; unmatched junction bases: 9. As DNA, the CDR3 is TGTGCCAGCAGCTTAGCGCGAAGGACAGGGGGCGCAGATGGCTACACCTTC. This sequence encodes CASSLARRTGGADGYTF.

Only a few counts were recorded for this clone. The gene calls are TRBV10-3 and TRBJ2-3; TRBD2 might be the D (6 bases). The CDR3 loop spans 15 amino acids. The V gene lost 4 bases and the J gene lost 2 bases, with 13 bases spanning the gap. CDR1 and CDR2 from the germline V gene are ENHRY and SYGVKD. The CDR3 nucleotides are TGTGCCATCAGTGTACAACTAGCTCTCACAGATACGCAGTATTTT. As protein: CAISVQLALTDTQYF.